Reported below is one TCR beta chain. Trimming stripped 7 bases from V and 2 bases from J, with 12 bases between. Germline CDR1 and CDR2: SGHRS and YFSETQ. The CDR3 is 14 amino acids. Assay used: immunoSEQ multiplex PCR; TCRdb lists only in-frame clones, some missing. The profile shows over 50,000 clones, over 75% of them singletons. These data are taken from a study of blood T cell repertoires in COVID-19. The chain uses TRBV5-1 and TRBJ1-4, with D uncertain. This clonotype was sampled from a man older than 75 with active or convalescent COVID-19. The sequenced material came from peripheral blood. As DNA, the CDR3 is TGCGCCAGCGGGCCGATGACGACTAATGAAAAACTGTTTTTT. Residues: CASGPMTTNEKLFF.